The 10 T cell receptor beta chains below all came from one sample that was sequenced in a study of blood T cell repertoires in COVID-19. Data came from immunoSEQ multiplex PCR; TCRdb stores just in-frame clones and leaves some out. The table includes over 95,000 clones, about 87% detected once. Material: peripheral blood. Source of these receptors: a woman aged 50 to 60 with acute or convalescent COVID-19.

The chain is built from TRBV12-3 or TRBV12-4 and TRBJ2-5; possibly TRBD1 for D (5 bases). The V end was cut by 5 bases, the J end by 2 bases, with 9 bases between. The CDR3 is 13 amino acids. In DNA form, the CDR3 reads TGTGCCAGCAGTCTTCGACAGCAAGAGACCCAGTACTTC. This translates into CASSLRQQETQYF.

The chain links TRBV9 to TRBJ1-1; D perhaps matches TRBD1 (5 bases). From germline, CDR1 is SGDLS and CDR2 YYNGEE. The CDR3 contains 15 residues. The V end was cut by 3 bases, the J end by 2 bases, with 14 bases between. The CDR3 nucleotides are TGTGCCAGCAGCGCCCTGGGGGGAAGTAACACTGAAGCTTTCTTT. Translating it yields CASSALGGSNTEAFF.

The V call is TRBV19, the J call TRBJ2-3; TRBD1 matches at 9 bases. The CDR3 runs to 17 residues. Germline V gene sequence: CDR1 LNHDA, CDR2 SQIVND (reference sequence). V was pared by 5 bases and J by 2 bases, with 11 bases of the junction left unmatched. CDR3 in amino acids: CASSAAGTGFSTDTQYF. Written as DNA, the CDR3 is TGTGCCAGTAGTGCGGCCGGGACAGGGTTCTCCACAGATACGCAGTATTTT.

The chain is built from TRBV7-8 and TRBJ1-1; TRBD1 aligns across 10 bases. The germline V gene encodes CDR1 SGHVS and CDR2 FQNEAQ. Trimming at V came to 4 bases and at J to 8 bases, leaving 16 bases not matched to a gene. The CDR3 is 17 residues long. In DNA form, the CDR3 reads TGTGCCAGCAGCTCTCAAGGGACAGGGGTAAAGCGGATCGAAGCTTTCTTT. It codes for CASSSQGTGVKRIEAFF.

This sequence joins TRBV9 and TRBJ1-1; possible D gene TRBD1, 5 bases. Trimming removed 5 bases at V and 5 bases at J, with 13 bases between. In germline, CDR1 is SGDLS, CDR2 YYNGEE. This CDR3 region has 13 residues. The CDR3 DNA reads TGTGCCAGCAGTAGGGACTCCCCAACTGAAGCTTTCTTT. Encoded protein: CASSRDSPTEAFF.

The CDR3 reads CATSLRDTSSAGPLYEQYF. CDR3 DNA sequence: TGTGCCACCAGCCTTCGGGACACTTCATCAGCGGGGCCCCTTTACGAGCAGTACTTC. The rearrangement joins TRBV15 to TRBJ2-7; a possible D gene is TRBD2 (7 bases). The CDR3 sequence is 19 residues long. CDR1 is LNHNV and CDR2 is YYDKDF in the germline V gene (reference sequence). V was clipped by 5 bases and J by 4 bases, with 30 bases between them.

This chain joins TRBV7-9 and TRBJ2-3, with TRBD1 identical over 8 bases. V trimming: 3 bases; J trimming: 0 bases; junction bases outside the gene matches: 5. CDR3 length: 16 amino acids. Per the germline V gene, CDR1 is SEHNR and CDR2 is FQNEAQ (reference sequence). CDR3 residues: CASSLDQGASTDTQYF. The CDR3 coding sequence is TGTGCCAGCAGCTTGGATCAGGGGGCTAGCACAGATACGCAGTATTTT.

The genes are TRBV3-1 (or the pseudogene TRBV3-2) and TRBJ1-1, with D possibly being TRBD1 (5 bases). Germline assignment: CDR1 LGHDT and CDR2 YNNKEL (reference sequence). The CDR3 has 13 amino acids. V was clipped by 6 bases and J by 1 base, with 9 bases between them. CDR3 DNA: TGTGCCAGCAGACTCAGGGCGAACACTGAAGCTTTCTTT. Residues: CASRLRANTEAFF.

This clone has a single count. This rearrangement joins TRBV10-3 to TRBJ2-2; D not certain. V was cut by 9 bases and J by 7 bases, with 12 bases left in between. CDR1 is ENHRY and CDR2 is SYGVKD in the germline V gene. This CDR3 region has 12 residues. The DNA of the CDR3 is TGTGCCATTCTAGAGCTGAGCGGGGAGCTGTTTTTT. Its protein is CAILELSGELFF.

The rearrangement joins TRBV7-9 to TRBJ2-3, with no clear D. The CDR3 sequence is 13 residues long. Trimming removed 1 base from V and 4 bases from J, with 6 bases in between. Looked up from germline, CDR1 is SEHNR and CDR2 is FQNEAQ (reference sequence). This CDR3 reads CASSLVYADTQYF. The CDR3 DNA reads as TGTGCCAGCAGCTTAGTCTATGCAGATACGCAGTATTTT.